This is a list of T cell receptor beta chains from one sample in a study of blood T cell repertoires in COVID-19. Sequencing was performed with immunoSEQ multiplex PCR; in TCRdb, only in-frame clones are kept and a portion is missing. The table shows 130,000 to 150,000 clones, with around nine tenths occurring only once. Sequences were obtained from peripheral blood. The receptors originated from a woman between 50 and 59 years old with acute or convalescent COVID-19. Each CDR3 is given with its conserved first and last residue. Each record gives: clone size, CDR3 length, V gene, J gene, D gene, CDR3 DNA, CDR3 protein. A D gene is named only where the DNA matches it firmly. A clone size is listed for some rows: how often the clone was seen (once, few, many), or a class if it is expanded.

size: -
length: 13
V: TRBV9
J: TRBJ2-7
D: -
DNA: TGTGCCAGCAGCGAAAAGCCCCGGGACGAGCAGTACTTC
CDR3: CASSEKPRDEQYF

size: -
length: 15
V: TRBV18
J: TRBJ2-5
D: TRBD1
DNA: TGTGCCAGCTCACCCCGGACAGGGCGGCAAGAGACCCAGTACTTC
CDR3: CASSPRTGRQETQYF

size: -
length: 17
V: TRBV5-1
J: TRBJ2-1
D: TRBD2
DNA: TGCGCCAGCAGCTTGGAGCCTAGCGGGAGTGGGTACAATGAGCAGTTCTTC
CDR3: CASSLEPSGSGYNEQFF

size: -
length: 17
V: TRBV27
J: TRBJ2-1
D: TRBD2
DNA: TGTGCCAGCTCACCCCCCCCTAGCGGGGGGGCCTCCAATGAGCAGTTCTTC
CDR3: CASSPPPSGGASNEQFF

size: once
length: 14
V: TRBV7-8
J: TRBJ1-5
D: TRBD1
DNA: TGTGCCAGCAGCTCGGACAGGGTCGGGCAGCCCCAGCATTTT
CDR3: CASSSDRVGQPQHF

size: -
length: 11
V: TRBV20-1
J: TRBJ2-7
D: -
DNA: TGCAGTGCTAGTTCGGGTCACGAGCAGTACTTC
CDR3: CSASSGHEQYF

size: once
length: 12
V: TRBV19
J: TRBJ1-1
D: -
DNA: TGTGCCAGTAGAACGACAGTAACTGAAGCTTTCTTT
CDR3: CASRTTVTEAFF

size: few
length: 14
V: TRBV10-3
J: TRBJ1-4
D: -
DNA: TGTGCCATCAGGGACAGTACGATAAATGAAAAACTGTTTTTT
CDR3: CAIRDSTINEKLFF

size: -
length: 14
V: TRBV10-3
J: TRBJ2-2
D: -
DNA: TGTGCCATCAGGACGGCGGCCAACGCCGGGGAGCTGTTTTTT
CDR3: CAIRTAANAGELFF

size: -
length: 12
V: TRBV27
J: TRBJ2-5
D: -
DNA: TGTGCCAGCAGTCATAGTAGAGAGACCCAGTACTTC
CDR3: CASSHSRETQYF

size: once
length: 13
V: TRBV5-4
J: TRBJ2-5
D: -
DNA: TGTGCCAGCAGCTTGGTGGGGCGTGAGACCCAGTACTTC
CDR3: CASSLVGRETQYF

size: -
length: 13
V: TRBV27
J: TRBJ1-2
D: TRBD1
DNA: TGTGCCAGCAGTTGGACAGGGCTGGATGGCTACACCTTC
CDR3: CASSWTGLDGYTF

size: few
length: 14
V: TRBV11-3
J: TRBJ2-7
D: TRBD1
DNA: TGTGCCAGCAGCCCTCCGGGACAGACCTACGAGCAGTACTTC
CDR3: CASSPPGQTYEQYF

size: -
length: 16
V: TRBV28
J: TRBJ1-3
D: -
DNA: TGTGCCAGCAGGAGTAGCCTCAGGGGCTCTGGAAACACCATATATTTT
CDR3: CASRSSLRGSGNTIYF

size: -
length: 16
V: TRBV6-6
J: TRBJ2-1
D: -
DNA: TGTGCCAGCCGTGGGGGGGCCCACCCAATTTACAATGAGCAGTTCTTC
CDR3: CASRGGAHPIYNEQFF

size: once
length: 15
V: TRBV19
J: TRBJ2-2
D: TRBD2
DNA: TGTGCCAGTAGTGATAGCGGGAGTCCACCAGGGGAGCTGTTTTTT
CDR3: CASSDSGSPPGELFF

size: -
length: 15
V: TRBV5-4
J: TRBJ2-5
D: -
DNA: TGTGCCAGCAGCTTTTTAGGCGGGGTCCAGGAAGCCCAGTACTTC
CDR3: CASSFLGGVQEAQYF

size: -
length: 14
V: TRBV7-2
J: TRBJ1-1
D: TRBD1
DNA: TGTGCCAGCAGGCGGACAGGGCCTGACACTGAAGCTTTCTTT
CDR3: CASRRTGPDTEAFF

size: -
length: 14
V: TRBV5-1
J: TRBJ1-4
D: -
DNA: TGCGCCAGCAGCTTGGGTACAGATAATGAAAAACTGTTTTTT
CDR3: CASSLGTDNEKLFF

size: -
length: 14
V: TRBV27
J: TRBJ1-1
D: -
DNA: TGTGCCAGCAGTCTCCCGGGTTTGAACACTGAAGCTTTCTTT
CDR3: CASSLPGLNTEAFF

size: -
length: 11
V: TRBV20-1
J: TRBJ2-7
D: -
DNA: TGCAGTGCTAGAGTACGGGACGAGCAGTACTTC
CDR3: CSARVRDEQYF

size: -
length: 15
V: TRBV4-2
J: TRBJ2-7
D: TRBD2
DNA: TGTGCCAGCAGCCCAAGACTAGCGGGAGTCTACGAGCAGTACTTC
CDR3: CASSPRLAGVYEQYF

size: few
length: 15
V: TRBV9
J: TRBJ2-1
D: -
DNA: TGTGCCAGCAGCCCCACTCAACTGCTTAACTCTGAGCAGTTCTTC
CDR3: CASSPTQLLNSEQFF

size: -
length: 14
V: TRBV6-5
J: TRBJ1-5
D: TRBD1
DNA: TGTGCCAGCAGTACCACAGGGGTTGGACAGCCCCAGCATTTT
CDR3: CASSTTGVGQPQHF

size: few
length: 17
V: TRBV5-5
J: TRBJ2-5
D: TRBD1
DNA: TGTGCCAGCCGTTTAGGCCCTCAGGCAGGGGGTCAAGAGACCCAGTACTTC
CDR3: CASRLGPQAGGQETQYF

size: -
length: 14
V: TRBV5-1
J: TRBJ1-1
D: -
DNA: TGCGCCACGACCCTTAACGAGGGAGGCACTGAAGCTTTCTTT
CDR3: CATTLNEGGTEAFF

size: -
length: 17
V: TRBV30
J: TRBJ1-5
D: TRBD1
DNA: TGTGCCTGGAGCGACAGGGGGCGCGGGAGGGTCAATCAGCCCCAGCATTTT
CDR3: CAWSDRGRGRVNQPQHF

size: few
length: 17
V: TRBV9
J: TRBJ1-1
D: -
DNA: TGTGCCAGCAGCCCGCTCCGCGCCCTACAGGGTAACACTGAAGCTTTCTTT
CDR3: CASSPLRALQGNTEAFF

size: -
length: 19
V: TRBV1
J: TRBJ2-1
D: -
DNA: TGCACCAGCAGCCAAGATCGGGGACTAGCGGGCAAACCCTACAATGAGCAGTTCTTC
CDR3: CTSSQDRGLAGKPYNEQFF

size: -
length: 14
V: TRBV24-1
J: TRBJ2-3
D: TRBD1
DNA: TGTGCCACCAGTGTGGACAGGGGGCCAGATACGCAGTATTTT
CDR3: CATSVDRGPDTQYF

size: -
length: 15
V: TRBV15
J: TRBJ1-1
D: -
DNA: TGTGCCACCACCGAAAACCGGGGGGAAGGAGCTGAAGCTTTCTTT
CDR3: CATTENRGEGAEAFF

size: -
length: 17
V: TRBV15
J: TRBJ2-1
D: -
DNA: TGTGCCACCCGCAAAGACCCCCAGGGGTTTAGCTACAATGAGCAGTTCTTC
CDR3: CATRKDPQGFSYNEQFF

size: -
length: 17
V: TRBV28
J: TRBJ1-2
D: -
DNA: TGTGCCAGCAGTCCCCCGTTGACAGTAGACGCTAACTATGGCTACACCTTC
CDR3: CASSPPLTVDANYGYTF

size: -
length: 14
V: TRBV7-7
J: TRBJ2-5
D: -
DNA: TGTGCTAGCAGCCCCGGACTCATCCAAGAGACCCAGTACTTC
CDR3: CASSPGLIQETQYF

size: -
length: 18
V: TRBV6-6
J: TRBJ2-7
D: TRBD1
DNA: TGTGCCAGCAGTCCGACAGACAGGGGTCTTCTGAGCTCCTACGAGCAGTACTTC
CDR3: CASSPTDRGLLSSYEQYF